The 27 T cell receptor beta chains below come from one sample, sequenced in a study of monozygotic twins with inflammatory bowel disease. TCRdb reprocessed the 5' RACE reads and keeps a single row for each CDR3 protein, giving no DNA. The sample's table shows 330,000 or so distinct CDR3 sequences. Sequences were obtained from blood. The receptor set was obtained from a human donor with ulcerative colitis or Crohn's disease, or a healthy co-twin of an affected twin (not recorded which).

CDR3 region: CASSVRTGEETQYF. This chain links TRBV9 with TRBJ2-5; TCRdb's D call of TRBD1 is untestable without DNA. The length of the CDR3 is 14 residues. CDR1 is SGDLS and CDR2 is YYNGEE in the germline V gene.

V and J are TRBV28 and TRBJ1-1; TCRdb calls TRBD1, which cannot be checked without DNA. The CDR3 is made up of 13 amino acids. The V gene's germline CDR1 is MDHEN and CDR2 SYDVKM. CDR3 amino acids: CASSTPVNTEAFF.

CDR3: CSAADQTHEETQYF. The J gene is TRBJ2-5, the V gene TRBV20-1. This CDR3 contains 14 residues. Germline lookup yields CDR1 DFQATT and CDR2 SNEGSKA (reference sequence).

V is TRBV25-1 and J is TRBJ2-5; lacking DNA, the TRBD2 call made by TCRdb goes unchecked. The CDR3 is 15 amino acids. Germline CDR1 reads MGHDK; CDR2 reads SYGVNS. The CDR3 loop is CASSEPTSGIETQYF.

The rearrangement uses TRBV5-1 and TRBJ1-1. The CDR3 spans 12 residues. The germline V gene has CDR1 SGHRS and CDR2 YFSETQ. CDR3 region: CASSLVWGEAIF.

The V gene is TRBV3-1, the J gene TRBJ2-1; TCRdb outputs TRBD2, but without DNA this stays unchecked. The CDR3 sequence is 18 residues long. CDR1 and CDR2 from the germline V gene are LGHDT and YNNKEL (reference sequence). The CDR3 loop reads CASSQGRSGTSGGNEQFF.

The V and J genes are TRBV10-3 and TRBJ2-7. Germline V gives CDR1 ENHRY, CDR2 SYGVKD. The CDR3 length is 15 residues. This CDR3 is CAISEGRRGSYEQYF.

J is TRBJ2-7 and V is TRBV6-1; checking the TCRdb D call of TRBD1 is not possible without DNA. Germline V gene lookup returns CDR1 MNHNS and CDR2 SASEGT. The CDR3 runs to 15 residues. The CDR3 sequence is CASSEARGPGYEQYF.

The chain has TRBV6-5 and TRBJ2-5; with no DNA, the TCRdb D assignment of TRBD1 cannot be verified. Germline loops: CDR1 MNHEY, CDR2 SVGAGI. This CDR3 comprises 15 residues. The CDR3 here is CASSYSIQDQETQYF.

The V and J genes are TRBV3-1 and TRBJ2-2; TCRdb's D gene call, TRBD1, goes unchecked for lack of DNA. The germline gives CDR1 LGHDT, CDR2 YNNKEL (reference sequence). CDR3 size: 14 residues. This CDR3 is CASTRGSNTGELFF.

The chain joins TRBV4-1 to TRBJ1-5. Germline assignment: CDR1 MGHRA and CDR2 YSYEKL. The CDR3 is made up of 16 amino acids. The CDR3: CASSQEAALSNQPQHF.

The CDR3 is CASSQAGTGGINEQFF. V is TRBV4-1 and J is TRBJ2-1; TCRdb's assignment of TRBD1 cannot be checked, as there is no DNA. The CDR3 loop spans 16 amino acids. CDR1 and CDR2 from the germline V gene are MGHRA and YSYEKL.

The chain combines TRBV20-1 with TRBJ2-1; the TCRdb D gene call, TRBD1, has no DNA to confirm it. Germline assignment: CDR1 DFQATT and CDR2 SNEGSKA (reference sequence). CDR3 length: 13 residues. CDR3 sequence reads: CSASLSLGGEQFF.

The chain links TRBV9 to TRBJ2-2; TCRdb's assignment of TRBD2 cannot be checked, as there is no DNA. The CDR3 is 16 amino acids. The germline CDR1 and CDR2 sequences are SGDLS and YYNGEE. CDR3 protein: CASSVGPSRDTGELFF.

The chain recombines TRBV18 with TRBJ2-7; TCRdb picks TRBD1, but there is no DNA to check that call. Looked up from germline, CDR1 is KGHSH and CDR2 is LQKENI. The length of the CDR3 is 13 residues. CDR3 protein: CASSPRTGDEQYF.

This sequence joins TRBV5-5 and TRBJ2-7; the D gene TCRdb calls, TRBD1, cannot be checked with no DNA. The V gene's germline CDR1 is SGHKS and CDR2 YYEKEE (reference sequence). The length of the CDR3 is 14 residues. CDR3 sequence: CASSLQGLLNEQYF.

This chain links TRBV9 with TRBJ1-4. This CDR3 has 14 amino acids. Germline V gene data show CDR1 as SGDLS and CDR2 as YYNGEE. This chain's CDR3 is CASSLSGTNEKLFF.

The rearrangement links TRBV12-3 or TRBV12-4 to TRBJ2-5; TCRdb proposes TRBD1, but this gene call is untestable without DNA. This CDR3 spans 13 amino acids. The CDR3 sequence: CASNPGRQETQYF.

The J gene is TRBJ2-2, the V gene TRBV11-1; TCRdb gives TRBD1 as the D gene, but with no DNA this cannot be confirmed. Germline lookup yields CDR1 SGHAT and CDR2 FQDESV (reference sequence). The CDR3 runs to 19 residues. The CDR3 protein is CASSLKGAASLPNTGELFF.

The chain uses TRBV6-2 or TRBV6-3 and TRBJ2-6; TCRdb lists TRBD1, though no DNA is available to test this call. This CDR3 region has 17 residues. The germline V gene encodes CDR1 MNHEY and CDR2 SVGEGT. The CDR3: CASRNGQGLSGANVLTF.

V usage is TRBV7-2 and J usage is TRBJ2-7; the D call from TCRdb, TRBD1, cannot be confirmed without DNA. The CDR3 runs to 14 residues. CDR1 and CDR2 from the germline V gene are SGHTA and FQGNSA. The CDR3 spells CASSPRQGADEQYF.

This chain joins TRBV5-1 and TRBJ2-7; TCRdb's D call, TRBD1, is unchecked because there is no DNA. Germline CDR1 is SGHRS and CDR2 is YFSETQ. The CDR3 spans 16 residues. The chain's CDR3 is CASSPATGSHSYEQYF.

The genes are TRBV20-1 and TRBJ2-7; TCRdb returns TRBD1, unconfirmable since there is no DNA. The CDR3 is made up of 14 amino acids. Germline values: CDR1 DFQATT, CDR2 SNEGSKA (reference sequence). The CDR3 protein is CSAREIGDAYEQYF.

The chain couples TRBV12-3 or TRBV12-4 to TRBJ1-5. The CDR3 spans 13 residues. The CDR3 is CASSLSVNQPQHF.

J is TRBJ2-3 and V is TRBV2; TCRdb picks TRBD2, but there is no DNA to check that call. Germline V gene sequence: CDR1 SNHLY, CDR2 FYNNEI. The CDR3 consists of 15 residues. The CDR3 here is CASWASAGDTDTQYF. Full variable domain (rest looked up from reference TRBV2 and TRBJ2-3): EPEVTQTPSHQVTQMGQEVILRCVPISNHLYFYWYRQILGQKVEFLVSFYNNEISEKSEIFDDQFSVERPDGSNFTLKIRSTKLEDSAMYFCASWASAGDTDTQYFGPGTRLTVL.

This chain connects TRBV6-1 to TRBJ2-6; with no DNA, the TCRdb D assignment of TRBD1 cannot be verified. There are 17 residues in the CDR3. Germline V gene lookup returns CDR1 MNHNS and CDR2 SASEGT. The CDR3 loop reads CASSPGQGPSGANVLTF.

The chain uses TRBV9 and TRBJ1-1; absent DNA, TCRdb's TRBD1 call cannot be checked. This CDR3 contains 14 residues. Germline loops: CDR1 SGDLS, CDR2 YYNGEE. The CDR3 protein is CASSPITGGSQAFF.